The 19 T cell receptor beta chains below were found in one sample sequenced in a study of TIL therapy for anti-PD-1-resistant metastatic lung cancer. Time point defined: pre-treatment sample, taken before nivolumab and TIL therapy. This was the immunoSEQ v3 assay. The repertoire was sequenced with immunoSEQ multiplex PCR; TCRdb's copy has only in-frame clones and lacks some. The sample holds 40,000 to 60,000 clones, around 79% seen once. This specimen was blood, taken at baseline. The source of these receptors is a woman aged 25 to 80 with non-small cell lung cancer.

The chain links TRBV15 to TRBJ2-1; possibly TRBD1 for D (5 bases). V dropped 3 bases and J dropped 5 bases, with 14 bases sitting between them. The CDR3 runs to 15 residues. Germline loops: CDR1 LNHNV, CDR2 YYDKDF (reference sequence). The CDR3: CATSRSGNIDNEQFF. CDR3 DNA: TGTGCCACCAGCAGGTCAGGGAACATTGACAATGAGCAGTTCTTC.

The J gene is TRBJ2-2, the V gene TRBV9; 9 bases agree with TRBD1. This CDR3 has 16 amino acids. V shed 4 bases and J 3 bases; nucleotides not matched to a gene: 7. Germline values: CDR1 SGDLS, CDR2 YYNGEE. CDR3 loop: CASSPGTGWDTGELFF. CDR3 in DNA: TGTGCCAGCAGCCCCGGGACAGGGTGGGACACCGGGGAGCTGTTTTTT.

V usage is TRBV2 and J usage is TRBJ1-2, with 7 nucleotides matching TRBD1. After removal of 4 bases from V and 4 bases from J, the junction contained 6 bases not matched to a gene. Germline values: CDR1 SNHLY, CDR2 FYNNEI. This CDR3 comprises 14 residues. For the CDR3, the DNA is TGTGCCAGCAGTGCGACAGGGAATCTCTATGGCTACACCTTC. Amino acid sequence: CASSATGNLYGYTF.

In DNA, the CDR3 is TGTGCCAGCAGTTTGGGGGGAGACAAACTGGAGACCCAGTACTTC. Protein sequence: CASSLGGDKLETQYF. The chain employs TRBV27 and TRBJ2-5; D is possibly TRBD2 (6 bases). This CDR3 comprises 15 residues. V dropped 3 bases and J dropped 5 bases, with 16 bases sitting between them. Germline CDR1 and CDR2: MNHEY and SMNVEV (reference sequence).

This chain links TRBV29-1 with TRBJ2-7, with D tentatively TRBD2 (6 bases). Trimming shortened V by 3 bases and J by 6 bases, and 9 bases separated the two germline ends. The CDR3 loop spans 11 amino acids. Germline V CDR1 and CDR2: SQVTM, ANQGSEA. The CDR3 region is CSVEGRGEQYF. The CDR3 DNA follows: TGCAGCGTTGAGGGGCGGGGCGAGCAGTACTTC.

The chain has TRBV7-2 and TRBJ2-7; 9 nucleotides align to TRBD2. Trimming at V came to 6 bases and at J to 4 bases, leaving 13 bases not matched to a gene. Germline CDR1 reads SGHTA; CDR2 reads FQGNSA. The CDR3 has 16 residues. As DNA, the CDR3 is TGTGCCAGCAGTCCGGGACGGCGGGGGGGTACGTACGAGCAGTACTTC. Its translation is CASSPGRRGGTYEQYF.

This rearrangement joins TRBV19 to TRBJ2-5, with D perhaps matching TRBD1 or TRBD2 (5 bases each). V was clipped by 1 base and J by 5 bases, with 8 bases between them. Germline CDR1 LNHDA, CDR2 SQIVND (reference sequence). This CDR3 region has 13 residues. DNA of the CDR3: TGTGCCAGTAGTATAGGGGGGAGCGAGACCCAGTACTTC. Protein sequence: CASSIGGSETQYF.

V is TRBV7-9 and J is TRBJ1-3; weak D call: TRBD1 (5 bases). V was pared by 6 bases and J by 0 bases, with 15 bases between. The germline CDR1 and CDR2 sequences are SEHNR and FQNEAQ (reference sequence). The CDR3 has 16 residues. Here the CDR3 DNA reads TGTGCCAGCAGATCAGGGACCGCGTTCTCTGGAAACACCATATATTTT. Protein: CASRSGTAFSGNTIYF.

The rearrangement uses TRBV13 and TRBJ2-6; 10 positions agree with TRBD2. The CDR3 is 18 amino acids. Germline CDR1 PRHDT, CDR2 FYEKMQ (reference sequence). V trimming: 5 bases; J trimming: 2 bases; junction bases outside the gene matches: 9. The CDR3 spells CASSALLAGVAGANVLTF. Here the CDR3 DNA reads TGTGCCAGCAGCGCCCTCCTAGCGGGAGTTGCTGGGGCCAACGTCCTGACTTTC.

The chain recombines TRBV30 with TRBJ1-1, with 8 positions matching TRBD1. V shed 3 bases and J 3 bases; nucleotides not matched to a gene: 12. This CDR3 has 16 amino acids. Germline values: CDR1 GTSNPN, CDR2 SVGIG (reference sequence). Here the CDR3 DNA reads TGTGCCTGGAGAAATTACCACAGGGGGGGGGACACTGAAGCTTTCTTT. Translating gives CAWRNYHRGGDTEAFF.

V and J are TRBV25-1 and TRBJ1-2; D uncertain. Trimming took off 3 bases at V and 5 bases at J, with 7 bases between the two ends. The germline V gene encodes CDR1 MGHDK and CDR2 SYGVNS. The CDR3 runs 12 residues. The CDR3 sequence is CASSETGYGYTF. The CDR3 DNA sequence: TGTGCCAGCAGTGAGACGGGGTATGGCTACACCTTC.

This rearrangement joins TRBV7-3 to TRBJ2-5; maybe TRBD2 (7 bases). Deletions cut 5 bases from V and 2 bases from J, with 15 bases between. CDR3 length equals 15 residues. Germline-derived CDR1 and CDR2 are SGHTA and FQGTGA. As DNA, the CDR3 is TGTGCCAGCAGCCCGGTAGGGGGGGGTCAAGAGACCCAGTACTTC. This sequence encodes CASSPVGGGQETQYF.

The chain couples TRBV28 to TRBJ2-7; D might be TRBD2 (6 bases). Per the germline V gene, CDR1 is MDHEN and CDR2 is SYDVKM. V lost 2 bases and J lost 2, with 16 bases in between. The length of the CDR3 is 16 residues. The CDR3 region has the DNA TGTGCCAGCAGTTTACTGGGGATTAGCGGCCCCTACGAGCAGTACTTC. It specifies CASSLLGISGPYEQYF. The entire variable domain, with the rest obtained from reference TRBV28 and TRBJ2-7, is as follows: DVKVTQSSRYLVKRTGEKVFLECVQDMDHENMFWYRQDPGLGLRLIYFSYDVKMKEKGDIPEGYSVSREKKERFSLILESASTNQTSMYLCASSLLGISGPYEQYFGPGTRLTVT.

The V call is TRBV6-1, the J call TRBJ2-7, with no clear D. This CDR3 spans 15 amino acids. Germline V lookup: CDR1 MNHNS, CDR2 SASEGT. V was cut by 0 bases and J by 2 bases, with 11 bases left in between. The CDR3 nucleotides read TGTGCCAGCAGTGAAGCCGGACGAGAACCCTACGAGCAGTACTTC. It yields the protein CASSEAGREPYEQYF.

The V and J genes are TRBV6-5 and TRBJ1-3, with D tentatively TRBD1 (5 bases). The ends were cut back, 2 bases at V and 2 bases at J, with 13 bases in the middle. This CDR3 has 16 residues. CDR1 and CDR2 (germline): MNHEY, SVGAGI. CDR3 residues: CASSYSRDPPGNTIYF. CDR3 sequence (DNA): TGTGCCAGCAGTTACAGCAGGGACCCTCCTGGAAACACCATATATTTT.

A remark on this clone: Within the sample, other DNA sequences also encode this same CDR3. The chain links TRBV20-1 to TRBJ1-1; no clear D gene. CDR3 size: 11 residues. CDR1 is DFQATT and CDR2 is SNEGSKA in the germline V gene (reference sequence). V lost 6 bases and J lost 1, with 6 bases in between. The CDR3 loop is CSATPNTEAFF. CDR3 sequence (DNA): TGCAGTGCGACTCCGAACACTGAAGCTTTCTTT.

The rearrangement links TRBV5-5 to TRBJ2-7, with a possible D match to TRBD2 (6 bases). V was cut by 4 bases and J by 1 base, with 15 bases left in between. The CDR3 covers 15 residues. The germline gives CDR1 SGHKS, CDR2 YYEKEE (reference sequence). The CDR3 DNA follows: TGTGCCAGCAGCACAACGGGACTTATGTCCTACGAGCAGTACTTC. It codes for CASSTTGLMSYEQYF.

This clone was counted a few times. V and J are TRBV6-5 and TRBJ2-7; D is undetermined. Trimming removed 5 bases at V and 7 bases at J, with 9 bases between. From germline, CDR1 is MNHEY and CDR2 SVGAGI. The CDR3 consists of 11 residues. The CDR3 nucleotides are TGTGCCAGCAGTGACTTGGAGGAGCAGTACTTC. It translates to CASSDLEEQYF.

This clone has only one observation. The chain carries TRBV2 and TRBJ2-7, with TRBD1 matching over 8 bases. The CDR3 loop spans 14 amino acids. With 2 bases clipped from V and 6 bases from J, the junction kept 6 bases outside the gene matches. Germline assignment: CDR1 SNHLY and CDR2 FYNNEI. Written as DNA, the CDR3 is TGTGCCAGCAGTGAACAGGGGGCTCTGGTCGAGCAGTACTTC. Translation gives CASSEQGALVEQYF.